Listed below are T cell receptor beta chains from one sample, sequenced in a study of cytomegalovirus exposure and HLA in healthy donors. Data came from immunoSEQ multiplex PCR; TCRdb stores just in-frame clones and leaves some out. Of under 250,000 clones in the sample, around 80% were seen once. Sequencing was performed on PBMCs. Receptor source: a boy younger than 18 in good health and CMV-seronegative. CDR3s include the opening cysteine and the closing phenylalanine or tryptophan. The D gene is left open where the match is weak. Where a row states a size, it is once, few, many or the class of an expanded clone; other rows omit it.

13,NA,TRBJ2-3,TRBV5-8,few,CASWSRGTDTQYF,TGTGCCAGCTGGTCCAGGGGAACAGATACGCAGTATTTT
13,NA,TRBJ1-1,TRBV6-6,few,CASSPNRVGEAFF,TGTGCCAGCAGTCCAAACAGGGTGGGTGAAGCTTTCTTT
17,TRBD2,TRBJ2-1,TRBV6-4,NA,CASSGRGLAGEANEQFF,TGTGCCAGCAGTGGCCGGGGACTAGCGGGAGAAGCAAATGAGCAGTTCTTC
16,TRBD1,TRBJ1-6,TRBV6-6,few,CASSPGQGSYNSPLHF,TGTGCCAGCAGTCCCGGACAGGGCTCCTATAATTCACCCCTCCACTTT
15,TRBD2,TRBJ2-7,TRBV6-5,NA,CASSPLAGVSYEQYF,TGTGCCAGCAGTCCGCTAGCGGGTGTCTCCTACGAGCAGTACTTC
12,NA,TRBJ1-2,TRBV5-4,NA,CASSLYDYGYTF,TGTGCCAGCAGCTTGTATGACTATGGCTACACCTTC
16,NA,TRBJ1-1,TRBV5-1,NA,CASSLDRALKGTEAFF,TGCGCCAGCAGCTTGGACAGGGCATTGAAGGGCACTGAAGCTTTCTTT
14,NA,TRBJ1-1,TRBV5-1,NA,CASSADSLNTEAFF,TGCGCCAGCAGCGCGGACAGCCTGAACACTGAAGCTTTCTTT
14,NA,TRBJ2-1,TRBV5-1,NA,CASSLADPGNEQFF,TGCGCCAGCAGCTTAGCGGACCCTGGTAATGAGCAGTTCTTC
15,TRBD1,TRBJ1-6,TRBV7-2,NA,CASSFRTGRNSPLHF,TGTGCCAGCAGCTTCAGGACAGGGCGAAATTCACCCCTCCACTTT
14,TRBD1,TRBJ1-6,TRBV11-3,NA,CASSTGTGLPELHF,TGTGCCAGCTCAACCGGGACAGGGCTTCCCGAACTCCACTTT
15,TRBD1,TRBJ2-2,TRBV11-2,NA,CASSLTGANTGELFF,TGTGCCAGCAGCCTGACAGGGGCGAACACCGGGGAGCTGTTTTTT
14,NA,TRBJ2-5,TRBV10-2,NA,CATSDGSRGETQYF,TGCGCCACTTCCGACGGGTCACGAGGAGAGACCCAGTACTTC
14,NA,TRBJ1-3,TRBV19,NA,CASSQGSSGNTIYF,TGTGCCAGTAGCCAGGGGTCCTCTGGAAACACCATATATTTT
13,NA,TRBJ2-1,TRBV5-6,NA,CASSSGRTNEQFF,TGTGCCAGCAGCTCTGGACGGACAAATGAGCAGTTCTTC
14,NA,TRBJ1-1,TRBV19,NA,CASSIRQGPTEAFF,TGTGCCAGTAGTATACGCCAGGGGCCCACTGAAGCTTTCTTT
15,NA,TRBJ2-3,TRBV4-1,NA,CASSKGYPTGDTQYF,TGCGCCAGCAGCAAAGGGTATCCGACCGGGGATACGCAGTATTTT
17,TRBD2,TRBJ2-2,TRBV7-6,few,CASSPTTSGRGTGELFF,TGTGCCAGCAGCCCCACGACTAGCGGGAGGGGCACCGGGGAGCTGTTTTTT
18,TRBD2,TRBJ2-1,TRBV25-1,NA,CASSEPSGGGSSYNEQFF,TGTGCCAGCAGTGAACCTAGCGGGGGGGGAAGCTCCTACAATGAGCAGTTCTTC
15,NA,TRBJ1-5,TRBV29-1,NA,CSVLGGRGSNQPQHF,TGCAGCGTGTTAGGGGGACGAGGGAGCAATCAGCCCCAGCATTTT
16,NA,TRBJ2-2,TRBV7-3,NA,CASSSLRTGNTGELFF,TGTGCCAGCAGCTCTCTAAGGACTGGGAACACCGGGGAGCTGTTTTTT
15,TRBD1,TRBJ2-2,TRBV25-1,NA,CASSETGAKTGELFF,TGTGCCAGCAGTGAGACAGGGGCCAAAACCGGGGAGCTGTTTTTT
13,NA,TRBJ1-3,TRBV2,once,CASTVGSGNTIYF,TGTGCCAGTACCGTAGGGAGTGGAAACACCATATATTTT